Listed below are T cell receptor beta chains from one sample, sequenced in a study of Graves' ophthalmopathy and Graves' hyperthyroidism. TCRdb redid the calling of the multiplex PCR reads with MiXCR, one entry per CDR3 protein. The sample lists 45,000 to 60,000 distinct CDR3 sequences; roughly half were seen once. Sequenced input: peripheral blood. All receptors come from an adult woman with Graves' ophthalmopathy. The CDR3 runs from the conserved cysteine through the conserved F or W. D genes are given only for firm matches.

TRBV9	TRBJ2-1	14	TRBD2	CASNLAGGWNEQFF
TRBV6-4	TRBJ1-4	15	.	CASSEAADSVEKLFF
TRBV5-8	TRBJ1-2	13	.	CASSLYSLYGYTF
TRBV20-1	TRBJ1-6	15	.	CSASPIPGENQPLHF
TRBV28	TRBJ2-5	15	.	CASSFTGVIGETQYF
TRBV6-5	TRBJ2-2	15	.	CASSRPGHNTGELFF
TRBV20-1	TRBJ1-4	16	TRBD1	CSATTRTGPYNERLFF
TRBV5-1	TRBJ1-1	14	.	CASSLAGFDTEAFF
TRBV7-9	TRBJ2-1	13	.	CASSVEPYNEQFF
TRBV19	TRBJ1-2	15	.	CASSTGERLGGGYTF
TRBV28	TRBJ2-1	15	TRBD1	CASSLEGAQYNEQFF
TRBV20-1	TRBJ2-1	14	TRBD2	CSALAGVAMDEQFF
TRBV30	TRBJ2-5	13	.	CAWSAGGQETQYF
TRBV12-3/TRBV12-4	TRBJ1-3	11	.	CASRPDYTIYF
TRBV2	TRBJ2-1	13	.	CASKARTYNEQFF
TRBV19	TRBJ2-2	14	.	CAIPPLWGPGELFF
TRBV7-2	TRBJ2-1	15	TRBD1	CASSLTGQGANEQFF
TRBV11-2	TRBJ2-7	15	.	CVSSLGSGEVYEQYF
TRBV29-1	TRBJ1-1	12	.	CSSLLDNTEAFF
TRBV7-2	TRBJ2-1	15	.	CASSSRRSRYNEQFF
TRBV6-9	TRBJ1-1	17	TRBD1	CASSYFRWDRGGQWAFF
TRBV20-1	TRBJ2-5	14	TRBD2	CSAGGGTGRMAQYF
TRBV20-1	TRBJ1-1	12	.	CSPKGGLTEAFF
TRBV28	TRBJ2-3	15	TRBD2	CASKKGGRESDTQYF
TRBV19	TRBJ2-2	14	.	CASRTDANTGELFF
TRBV20-1	TRBJ2-7	14	.	CSATDSHESSEQYF
TRBV19	TRBJ2-6	17	.	CASSEFGRGAGANVLTF
TRBV20-1	TRBJ2-5	13	.	CSTLWGVLETQYF
TRBV20-1	TRBJ2-5	12	.	CSGQHFQETQYF
TRBV2	TRBJ1-6	13	.	CASSTRPNSPLHF
TRBV6-2/TRBV6-3	TRBJ1-3	16	.	CASSYKRHRSGNTIYF
TRBV28	TRBJ2-1	16	.	CASSRTVGGSYNEQFF
TRBV5-1	TRBJ2-5	17	.	CASSLGVLVGNQETQYF
TRBV5-1	TRBJ2-6	17	.	CASRDDRMTSGADVLTF
TRBV11-2	TRBJ1-2	15	.	CASSLGLGYPYGYTF
TRBV6-4	TRBJ2-7	13	.	CASRLAPTYEQYF
TRBV7-2	TRBJ2-1	16	.	CASSPPLGGAYNEQFF
TRBV15	TRBJ2-5	12	.	CATSRGEETQYF
TRBV19	TRBJ1-2	15	.	CASTHVYGGLHGYTF
TRBV6-1	TRBJ2-1	18	.	CASSDSPWGPSSYNEQFF
TRBV7-3	TRBJ1-3	15	.	CASSLQGSGGNTIYF
TRBV5-1	TRBJ2-7	16	TRBD2	CASSLAVGAGATEQYF
TRBV7-6	TRBJ2-7	15	TRBD1	CASSVGQGLTYEQYF
TRBV6-2/TRBV6-3	TRBJ2-3	13	.	CASSSTPGTTQYF
TRBV7-4	TRBJ1-6	14	.	CASSLVAPASPLHF
TRBV5-5	TRBJ2-7	12	.	CASSLGVSEQYF
TRBV20-1	TRBJ2-1	13	TRBD2	CSANGEGWDEQFF
TRBV7-2	TRBJ2-1	15	.	CASRVMVGGAYEQFF
TRBV5-8	TRBJ2-7	13	TRBD2	CASSWGTSYEQYF
TRBV30	TRBJ1-4	13	.	CAWSRQLNEKLCF
TRBV4-1	TRBJ1-4	15	.	CASSQVSTTNEKLFF
TRBV9	TRBJ2-5	15	TRBD2	CASSVAAGVEETQYF
TRBV10-3	TRBJ2-5	15	.	CAISEPPRVQETQYF
TRBV6-4	TRBJ1-6	14	.	CASSREGSGSPLHF
TRBV9	TRBJ2-3	11	.	CAGSHYRYKYF
TRBV7-2	TRBJ1-1	12	.	CASSLGQLEAFF
TRBV5-1	TRBJ1-1	14	.	CASSLMGMNTEAFF
TRBV2	TRBJ1-1	14	TRBD1	CASSWDRGSPEAFF
TRBV2	TRBJ1-4	14	TRBD1	CASRPGQGNEKLFF